This T cell receptor (beta chain) was identified in a study of beta chain features in type 1 diabetes (dated by TCRdb to between 2017 and 2018). Describing the broader study: Mean age, gender distribution, total cell number and subset yield did not differ between patients and healthy donors. A total of over 90,000,000 sorted cells were examined across all samples, and a strong correlation was observed between cell number per subset and RNA yield. In the study, recently diagnosed type 1 diabetes patients and matched healthy donors were compared on the TCRB repertoires of their sorted circulating CD4+ T cell subsets. Regulatory and stem cell-like memory subsets were isolated from only 8 patients and about eight healthy donors, whereas naive and central memory subsets came from all 30 or so donors.

Here is what the overall study found, with its caveats: At VDJ recombination sites, patients with type 1 diabetes made fewer insertions and deleted more nucleotides, a pattern implying thymic rearrangement abnormalities. Because the HLA sub-analyses included only small numbers of individuals, any influence of HLA type on TCRB rearrangement was left unresolved. Naive, central memory and regulatory TCRB repertoires appeared to be more alike among patients than among healthy donors. PCR might favor shorter templates, but patient and control samples were amplified and corrected together, so any skew would affect both groups equally. Because cDNA was sequenced instead of genomic DNA, activated cells with high expression could be over-represented, although the groups did not differ in activation or CD3 levels. In all four CD4+ subsets, TCRB CDR3 length was moderately but significantly shorter in type 1 diabetes patients.

The entire isolated RNA was reverse transcribed using the High Capacity cDNA Reverse Transcription Kit, and thus expressed TCRB transcripts were sequenced. Deep immunoSEQ sequencing was performed on naive, central memory and regulatory T cell samples, with an average of roughly 3.5 million total reads per sample. Sorted cells were lysed in RLT buffer and RNA was extracted with DNase-treated RNeasy Micro or Mini kits, depending on cell number. Each cell subset was processed on its own to prevent cross-contamination, while patient and healthy donor samples were processed together. The immunoSEQ multiplex PCR was used to amplify TCRB sequences from cDNA, generating 87-bp fragments that spanned the CDR3 region. Amplicons were sequenced on the Illumina HiSeq platform. As for how the authors treated the data: PCR bias was corrected computationally using synthetic template baselines, and reads within Hamming distance 2 were collapsed, with unmergeable singletons discarded. Reads were aligned to IMGT to assign V, D and J genes, CDR3 length, and insertions or deletions at six rearrangement sites. Within each subset, clonotype counts were normalized to sorted cell number, after which true diversity and Gini coefficients were computed with the tcR R package. Repertoire sharing was quantified using the overlap coefficient calculated on TCRB nucleotide sequences. TCRdb re-hosts the immuneACCESS table, in-frame sequences only. Its copies lack some clones; in the studies checked, an unresolved V gene accounts for under half of them, and the cause for the rest is not known. That table gives V, J and clone size, and the DNA gave D and trimming. Recorded for this sample are some 150,000 clones; approximately 13% of them occurred a single time. Together, the top ten hold under 1.5% of the sample.

The germline V gene encodes CDR1 MGHRA and CDR2 YSYEKL. The CDR3 spans 16 residues, from the cysteine through the phenylalanine. The retained sequence is limited to the CDR3, 48 bases, with the frame set at the first base. A distance of 19 bases separates the germline ends of V and J, which lose 3 bases and 6 bases respectively. This clone has a count of ten or more. What antigen it recognizes has not been identified. Base qualities are not provided; no much larger clone lies one nucleotide away. From each donor, a single peripheral blood sample of about 110 mL on average was drawn into heparinised tubes. Using a panel that included CD45RO, CCR7, CD25, CD127, CD95 and CD27, naive, central memory, regulatory and stem cell-like memory CD4+ T cells were sorted on a BD FACSAria II. All sorted populations exceeded 98% purity. Right away, PBMCs were isolated by Lymphoprep density gradient centrifugation and were stained directly, with no culture step. Samples were stained and sorted in pairs, with one healthy donor and one patient per experiment, so that batch effects were minimized.

The TCR was taken from a man between 18 and 35 years old with type 1 diabetes. This chain is built from TRBV4-1 and TRBJ2-3; the D gene is not confidently resolved. The specimen sequenced was central memory CD4+ T cells from blood. The DNA reads TGCGCCAGCAGCCAGGACCTTACTTCCCCCGGGGATACGCAGTATTTT. This sequence encodes CASSQDLTSPGDTQYF.